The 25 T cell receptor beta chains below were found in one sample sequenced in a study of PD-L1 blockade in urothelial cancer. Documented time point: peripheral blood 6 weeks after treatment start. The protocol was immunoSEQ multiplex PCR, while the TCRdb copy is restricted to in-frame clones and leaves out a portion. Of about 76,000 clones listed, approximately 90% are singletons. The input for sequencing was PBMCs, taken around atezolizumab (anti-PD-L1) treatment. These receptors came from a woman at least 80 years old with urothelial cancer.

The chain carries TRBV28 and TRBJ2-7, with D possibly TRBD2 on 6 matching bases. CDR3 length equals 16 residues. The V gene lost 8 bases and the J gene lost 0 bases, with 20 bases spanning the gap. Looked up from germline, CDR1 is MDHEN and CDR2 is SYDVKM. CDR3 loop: CASGSPGLRSSYEQYF. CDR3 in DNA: TGTGCCAGCGGGTCGCCGGGACTGAGGAGCTCCTACGAGCAGTACTTC.

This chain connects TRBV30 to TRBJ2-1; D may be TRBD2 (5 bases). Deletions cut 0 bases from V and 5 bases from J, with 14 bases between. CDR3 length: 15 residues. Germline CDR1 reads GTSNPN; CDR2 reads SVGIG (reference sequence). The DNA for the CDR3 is TGTGCCTGGAGTGTACTAGAACTACGCGACAATGAGCAGTTCTTC. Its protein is CAWSVLELRDNEQFF.

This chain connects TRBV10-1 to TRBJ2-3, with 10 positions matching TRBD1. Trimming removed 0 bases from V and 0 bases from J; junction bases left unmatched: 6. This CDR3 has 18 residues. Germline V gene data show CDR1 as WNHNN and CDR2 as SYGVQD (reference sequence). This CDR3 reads CASSESFGTGVSTDTQYF. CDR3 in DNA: TGCGCCAGCAGTGAGTCGTTCGGGACAGGGGTTAGCACAGATACGCAGTATTTT.

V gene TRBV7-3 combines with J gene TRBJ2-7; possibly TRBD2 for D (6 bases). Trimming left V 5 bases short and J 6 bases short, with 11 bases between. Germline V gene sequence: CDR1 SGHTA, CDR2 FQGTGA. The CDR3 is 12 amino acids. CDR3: CASSHRGGEQYF. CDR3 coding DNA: TGTGCCAGCAGCCATCGGGGAGGCGAGCAGTACTTC.

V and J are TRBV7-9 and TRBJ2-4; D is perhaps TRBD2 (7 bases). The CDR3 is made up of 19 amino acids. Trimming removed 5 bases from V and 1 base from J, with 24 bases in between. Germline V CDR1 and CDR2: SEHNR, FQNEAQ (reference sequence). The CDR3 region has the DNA TGTGCCAGCAGCCCCACGGACAGACCGATTAGCGGGGCCAAAAACATTCAGTACTTC. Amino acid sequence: CASSPTDRPISGAKNIQYF.

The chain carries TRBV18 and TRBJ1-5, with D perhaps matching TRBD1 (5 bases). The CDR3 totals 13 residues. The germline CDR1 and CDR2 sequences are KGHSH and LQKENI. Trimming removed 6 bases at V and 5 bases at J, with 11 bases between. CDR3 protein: CASSQGVDQPQHF. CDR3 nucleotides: TGTGCCAGCTCCCAGGGTGTGGATCAGCCCCAGCATTTT.

The CDR3 reads CASSPAGASSGNTIYF. CDR3 in DNA: TGTGCCAGCAGCCCCGCTGGGGCCAGCTCTGGAAACACCATATATTTT. This chain links TRBV7-9 with TRBJ1-3, with D perhaps matching TRBD1 (5 bases). This CDR3 spans 16 amino acids. Germline V gives CDR1 SEHNR, CDR2 FQNEAQ (reference sequence). V was cut by 5 bases and J by 0 bases, with 14 bases left in between.

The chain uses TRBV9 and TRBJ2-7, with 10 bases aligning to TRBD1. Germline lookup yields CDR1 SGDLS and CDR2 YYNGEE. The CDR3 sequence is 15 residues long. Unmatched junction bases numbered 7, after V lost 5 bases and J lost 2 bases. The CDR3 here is CASSIAGTGAYEQYF. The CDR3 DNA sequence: TGTGCCAGCAGTATTGCCGGGACAGGGGCCTACGAGCAGTACTTC.

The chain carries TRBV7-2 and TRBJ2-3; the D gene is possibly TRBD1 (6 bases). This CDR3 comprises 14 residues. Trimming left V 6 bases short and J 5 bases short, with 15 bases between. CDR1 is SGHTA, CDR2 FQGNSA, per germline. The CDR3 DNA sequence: TGTGCCAGCAGTTCACAGGGTGGAATAGATACGCAGTATTTT. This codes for CASSSQGGIDTQYF.

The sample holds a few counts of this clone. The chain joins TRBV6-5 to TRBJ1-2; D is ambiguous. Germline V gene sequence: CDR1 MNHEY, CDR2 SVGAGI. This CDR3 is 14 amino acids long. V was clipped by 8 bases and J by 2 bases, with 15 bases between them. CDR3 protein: CASSGYVGNYGYTF. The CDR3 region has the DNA TGTGCCAGCTCTGGGTACGTGGGCAACTATGGCTACACCTTC.

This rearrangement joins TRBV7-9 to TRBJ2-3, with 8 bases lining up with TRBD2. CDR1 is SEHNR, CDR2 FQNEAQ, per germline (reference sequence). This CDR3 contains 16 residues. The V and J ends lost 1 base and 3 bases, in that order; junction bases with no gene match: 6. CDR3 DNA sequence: TGTGCCAGCAGCTTAGATACAGCGGGAGCGACAGATACGCAGTATTTT. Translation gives CASSLDTAGATDTQYF.

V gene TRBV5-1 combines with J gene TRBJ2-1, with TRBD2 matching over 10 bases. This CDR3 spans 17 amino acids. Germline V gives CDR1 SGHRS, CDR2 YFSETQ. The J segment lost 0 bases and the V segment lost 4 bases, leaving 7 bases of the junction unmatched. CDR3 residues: CASSPGLAASSYNEQFF. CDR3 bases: TGCGCCAGCAGCCCCGGACTAGCGGCTAGCTCCTACAATGAGCAGTTCTTC. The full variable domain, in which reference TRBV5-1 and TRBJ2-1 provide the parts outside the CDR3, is KAGVTQTPRYLIKTRGQQVTLSCSPISGHRSVSWYQQTPGQGLQFLFEYFSETQRNKGNFPGRFSGRQFSNSRSEMNVSTLELGDSALYLCASSPGLAASSYNEQFFGPGTRLTVL.

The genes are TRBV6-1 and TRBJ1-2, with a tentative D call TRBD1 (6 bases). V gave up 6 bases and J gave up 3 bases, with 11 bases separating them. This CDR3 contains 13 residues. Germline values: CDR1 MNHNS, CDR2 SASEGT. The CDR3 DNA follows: TGTGCCAGCAGCCGACAGGACCACTATGGCTACACCTTC. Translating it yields CASSRQDHYGYTF.

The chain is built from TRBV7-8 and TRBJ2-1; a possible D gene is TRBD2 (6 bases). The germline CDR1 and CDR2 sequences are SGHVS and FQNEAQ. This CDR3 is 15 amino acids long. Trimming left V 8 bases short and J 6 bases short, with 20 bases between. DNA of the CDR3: TGTGCCAGCTTGGGTTTTAGCGGAGGTGGCAATGAGCAGTTCTTC. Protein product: CASLGFSGGGNEQFF.

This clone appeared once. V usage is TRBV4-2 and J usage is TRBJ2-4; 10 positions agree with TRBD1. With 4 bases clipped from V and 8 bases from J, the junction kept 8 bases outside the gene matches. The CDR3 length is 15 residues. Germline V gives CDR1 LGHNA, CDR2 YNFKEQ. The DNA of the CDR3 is TGTGCCAGCAGCCGTACCGGGACAGGGGAGGACATTCAGTACTTC. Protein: CASSRTGTGEDIQYF.

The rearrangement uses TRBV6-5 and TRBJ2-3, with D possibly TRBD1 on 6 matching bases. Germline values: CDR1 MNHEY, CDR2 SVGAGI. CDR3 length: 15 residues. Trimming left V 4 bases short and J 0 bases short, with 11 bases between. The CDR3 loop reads CASSSKTGSTDTQYF. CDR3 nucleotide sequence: TGTGCCAGCAGTTCTAAGACAGGTAGCACAGATACGCAGTATTTT.

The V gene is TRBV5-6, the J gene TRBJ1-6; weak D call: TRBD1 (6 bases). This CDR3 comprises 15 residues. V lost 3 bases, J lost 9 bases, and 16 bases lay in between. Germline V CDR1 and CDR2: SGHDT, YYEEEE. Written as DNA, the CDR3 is TGTGCCAGCAGCTGGCGGGCGGGGGCTAGTTCACCCCTCCACTTT. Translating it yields CASSWRAGASSPLHF.

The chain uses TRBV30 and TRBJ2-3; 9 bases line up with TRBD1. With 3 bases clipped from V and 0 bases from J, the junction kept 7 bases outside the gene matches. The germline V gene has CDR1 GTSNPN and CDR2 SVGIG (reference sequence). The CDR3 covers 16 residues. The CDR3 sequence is CAWSLGDRASTDTQYF. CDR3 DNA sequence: TGTGCCTGGAGCCTCGGGGACAGGGCGAGCACAGATACGCAGTATTTT.

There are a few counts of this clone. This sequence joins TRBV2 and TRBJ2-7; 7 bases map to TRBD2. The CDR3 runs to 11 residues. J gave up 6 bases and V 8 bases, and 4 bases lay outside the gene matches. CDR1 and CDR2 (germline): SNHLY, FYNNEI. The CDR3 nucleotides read TGTGCCAGCGAGACTAGCTTCGAGCAGTACTTC. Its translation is CASETSFEQYF.

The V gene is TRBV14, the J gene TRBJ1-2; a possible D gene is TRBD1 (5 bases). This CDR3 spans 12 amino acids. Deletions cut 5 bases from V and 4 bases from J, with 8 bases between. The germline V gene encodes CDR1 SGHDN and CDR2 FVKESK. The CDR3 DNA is TGTGCCAGCAGCTTAGACAGCTATGGCTACACCTTC. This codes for CASSLDSYGYTF.

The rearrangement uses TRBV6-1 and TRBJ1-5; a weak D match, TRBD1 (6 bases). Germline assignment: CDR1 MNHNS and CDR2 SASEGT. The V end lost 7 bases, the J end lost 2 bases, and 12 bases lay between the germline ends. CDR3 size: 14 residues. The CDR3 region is CASTGETGNQPQHF. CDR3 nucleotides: TGTGCCAGCACAGGGGAAACGGGCAATCAGCCCCAGCATTTT.

CDR3 loop: CASSGTSGKVGDTQYF. The CDR3 bases are TGTGCCAGCAGCGGGACTAGCGGAAAGGTCGGAGATACGCAGTATTTT. The J gene is TRBJ2-3, the V gene TRBV7-2; TRBD2 matches at 11 bases. CDR1 is SGHTA, CDR2 FQGNSA, per germline. The CDR3 sequence is 16 residues long. The V gene end was trimmed by 5 bases and the J gene end by 5 bases; junction bases not matched to a gene: 9.

CDR3 sequence reads: CASSLRTGGAQETQYF. The DNA for the CDR3 is TGTGCCAGCAGTTTAAGGACAGGGGGGGCCCAAGAGACCCAGTACTTC. The chain couples TRBV28 to TRBJ2-5, with 10 nucleotides matching TRBD1. Germline lookup yields CDR1 MDHEN and CDR2 SYDVKM. The J segment lost 1 base and the V segment lost 2 bases, leaving 4 bases of the junction unmatched. This CDR3 is built from 16 residues.

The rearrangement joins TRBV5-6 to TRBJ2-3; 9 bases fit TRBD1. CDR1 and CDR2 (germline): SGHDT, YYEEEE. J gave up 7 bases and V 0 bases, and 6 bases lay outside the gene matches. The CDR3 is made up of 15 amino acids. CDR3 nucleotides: TGTGCCAGCAGCTTGGGACAGGGGGGAGCGAATACGCAGTATTTT. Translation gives CASSLGQGGANTQYF.

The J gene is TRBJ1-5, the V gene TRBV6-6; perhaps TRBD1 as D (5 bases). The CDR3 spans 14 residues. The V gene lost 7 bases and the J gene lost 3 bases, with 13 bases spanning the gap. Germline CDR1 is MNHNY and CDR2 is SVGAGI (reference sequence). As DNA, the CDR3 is TGTGCCAGCAAGAGGGGAGGGGACAATCAGCCCCAGCATTTT. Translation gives CASKRGGDNQPQHF.